This note documents a single TCR beta chain sequence. Its target is not known. A read error may be the cause here, since a much bigger clone is one base away. TCRdb called the reads again in MiXCR, with one record for every CDR3 protein. The data show 250,000 to 300,000 distinct CDR3 sequences, over 15% seen once. This entry belongs to a study of T cell repertoires in cytomegalovirus infection. Across the whole study: Based on public TCR beta signatures, there were indications of CMV infection and of a matching HLA type. Findings and limits, study-wide: Carriage of CMV together with the relevant HLA was identifiable through cumulative public TCR beta family frequency. The ex vivo response showed dominance by HLA-C-restricted CMV-specific TCR beta clonotypes.

The length of the CDR3 is 15 residues. J gave up 2 bases and V 5 bases, and 6 bases lay outside the gene matches. The germline gives CDR1 MDHEN, CDR2 SYDVKM. The material sequenced was CD8+ T cells from PBMCs. The chain joins TRBV28 to TRBJ2-7; 10 bases fit TRBD1. This receptor was taken from a human donor in good health (CMV status not recorded). Some clones in this sample may be carry-over from other donors' samples. The CDR3 here is CASSATGGRAYEQYF. In nucleotides, the CDR3 is TGTGCCAGCAGTGCGACAGGGGGCAGGGCCTACGAGCAGTACTTC.